One TCR beta chain is described in this entry. Its antigen remains unidentified. No base quality values were provided; no much bigger clone lies one nucleotide off. The source of the sample is a study of cytomegalovirus exposure and HLA in healthy donors (dated by TCRdb to 2016 to 2017). Concerning the study at large: According to a later analysis, the 120 or so validation repertoires were produced on the same platform as the roughly 600 repertoires of the first cohort. The study aimed to test whether signatures of past pathogen exposure could be identified by cataloging public T cell receptors. Along with the approximately 670-subject first cohort, a separate validation cohort of some 130 different subjects was used. The study combined high-throughput TCR immunosequencing, statistical association of individual TCRs with disease status, and machine learning to predict cytomegalovirus infection status. General study outcomes and caveats: The classifier was reported to diagnose cytomegalovirus status with high specificity and sensitivity in both the original and validation cohorts. A later analysis had no HLA typing for the validation cohort, so co-occurrence there was scored across all 110 or so repertoires. The study listed over 150 TCR beta chains as associated with cytomegalovirus. Subsequent analysis determined that TCRs grouped into clusters in the first cohort also showed a tendency toward co-occurrence across the 130 or so validation repertoires, and approximately 94% of cluster scores exceeded 0. It was suggested by the authors that the approach could potentially be generalized to other disease states and immunological phenotypes. Most TCR sequences were seen in very few donors, while some public TCRs were found in many individuals. A few of the identified cytomegalovirus-associated TCR beta chains were confirmed in vitro to be specific for cytomegalovirus antigens.

Donors formed part of the validation cohort, which comprised over a hundred subjects and was distinct from the first cohort of 550 to 850 subjects. The CDR3 covers 17 residues, taking in both the cysteine and the phenylalanine. The sequence is cut down to CDR3 DNA, 51 bases in frame from base 1. For CDR1 and CDR2, the germline V gene lists LGHNA and YSLEER. After removal of 0 bases from V and 3 bases from J, the junction retains 4 bases not matched to a gene. The receptor library was made with the immunoSEQ multiplex PCR assay. The paper's data handling went like this. A statistical classification framework was built for diagnosing cytomegalovirus status from the catalog of TCR beta chain sequences. Sourced from immuneACCESS, this table was stored by TCRdb with only in-frame sequences that have V and J called. A share of the clones is absent; for the studies checked, an unresolved V gene accounts for under half, and the remainder has no known explanation. V and J calls and clone size are given by that table; D and trimming were obtained from the DNA. Recorded for this sample are 150,000 to 200,000 clones; more than 70% of them occurred a single time. Around 3% of the sample comes from the top ten.

Recombination linked TRBV4-3 to TRBJ2-2, with 10 central nucleotides matching TRBD1. The sequencing sample was made of PBMCs. The sequence came from a man aged 18 to 30 in good health and CMV-seronegative. The CDR3 amino acid sequence is: CASSQDRTGGYTGELFF. The nucleotide sequence reads as follows: TGCGCCAGCAGCCAAGATAGGACAGGGGGATACACCGGGGAGCTGTTTTTT.